The 4 T cell receptor beta chains below all came from one sample that was sequenced in a study of control samples from healthy donors and cancer patients. Produced via immunoSEQ multiplex PCR; TCRdb's table is partial and in-frame only. The sample lists some 130,000 clones, about 92% seen once, with 1.5% to 2% in the top ten. Sequencing input: PBMCs. Source of these receptors: a man aged 50 to 59 with head and neck cancer.

The chain links TRBV19 to TRBJ2-6, with no clear D. This CDR3 spans 15 amino acids. V was cut by 8 bases and J by 0 bases, with 11 bases left in between. Germline values: CDR1 LNHDA, CDR2 SQIVND (reference sequence). In nucleotides, the CDR3 is TGTGCCAGTCTCGGTGGCTCCTCTGGGGCCAACGTCCTGACTTTC. As protein: CASLGGSSGANVLTF.

The chain links TRBV19 to TRBJ1-4; the D gene is possibly TRBD1 (5 bases). Looked up from germline, CDR1 is LNHDA and CDR2 is SQIVND (reference sequence). The CDR3 covers 11 residues. V was trimmed by 9 bases and J by 7 bases, leaving 9 bases between them. CDR3 bases: TGTGCCAGCCGGGGCACTGAAAAACTGTTTTTT. Translation: CASRGTEKLFF. The entire variable domain, with the rest obtained from reference TRBV19 and TRBJ1-4, is as follows: DGGITQSPKYLFRKEGQNVTLSCEQNLNHDAMYWYRQDPGQGLRLIYYSQIVNDFQKGDIAEGYSVSREKKESFPLTVTSAQKNPTAFYLCASRGTEKLFFGSGTQLSVL.

This chain uses TRBV30 with TRBJ1-3; D is ambiguous. Germline V gene data show CDR1 as GTSNPN and CDR2 as SVGIG (reference sequence). V lost 1 base, J lost 4 bases, and 5 bases lay in between. This CDR3 is built from 12 residues. The CDR3 protein is CAWSAQGNTIYF. Here the CDR3 DNA reads TGTGCCTGGAGTGCACAGGGAAACACCATATATTTT.

V usage is TRBV18 and J usage is TRBJ2-5; no clear D gene. CDR1 and CDR2 from the germline V gene are KGHSH and LQKENI. This CDR3 contains 14 residues. V lost 3 bases and J lost 0, with 8 bases in between. The CDR3 region is CASSPSRNQETQYF. DNA of the CDR3: TGTGCCAGCTCACCCTCCAGGAACCAAGAGACCCAGTACTTC.